The 20 T cell receptor beta chains reported below all come from one sample, sequenced in a study of T cells in tuberculosis. Indicated time point: new active TB diagnosis, blood taken before or within 7 days of starting treatment. Profiling relied on immunoSEQ multiplex PCR, and the TCRdb table lists in-frame clones only, not all of them. The table lists roughly 35,000 clones, approximately 90% of them singletons. This sample comprised PBMCs, obtained at tuberculosis diagnosis. These receptors were taken from an adult with tuberculosis. Some clones in this sample may be carry-over from other donors' samples.

The gene calls are TRBV7-2 and TRBJ2-1; no firm D call. V was trimmed by 3 bases and J by 2 bases, leaving 20 bases between them. Per the germline V gene, CDR1 is SGHTA and CDR2 is FQGNSA. The CDR3 consists of 18 residues. CDR3 residues: CASSFQHDPRVAYNEQFF. In nucleotides, the CDR3 is TGTGCCAGCAGCTTTCAACATGATCCCCGGGTTGCCTACAATGAGCAGTTCTTC. Full variable domain (remainder filled in from reference TRBV7-2 and TRBJ2-1): GAGVSQSPSNKVTEKGKDVELRCDPISGHTALYWYRQSLGQGLEFLIYFQGNSAPDKSGLPSDRFSAERTGGSVSTLTIQRTQQEDSAVYLCASSFQHDPRVAYNEQFFGPGTRLTVL.

V and J are TRBV10-2 and TRBJ1-3; 8 bases line up with TRBD1. The V gene end was trimmed by 7 bases and the J gene end by 3 bases; junction bases not matched to a gene: 8. Germline loops: CDR1 WSHSY, CDR2 SAAADI. CDR3 length equals 15 residues. CDR3 sequence: CASIPGGVDGNTIYF. CDR3 DNA sequence: TGCGCCAGCATCCCAGGGGGCGTGGATGGAAACACCATATATTTT.

The V call is TRBV29-1, the J call TRBJ1-2; TRBD1 matches at 8 bases. This CDR3 comprises 12 residues. V was pared by 5 bases and J by 8 bases, with 7 bases of the junction left unmatched. Germline CDR1 is SQVTM and CDR2 is ANQGSEA. Written as DNA, the CDR3 is TGCAGCGTTTTCGACAGGGGACACGGCTACACCTTC. It yields the protein CSVFDRGHGYTF. Supplemented by reference TRBV29-1 and TRBJ1-2, the full variable domain reads SAVISQKPSRDICQRGTSLTIQCQVDSQVTMMFWYRQQPGQSLTLIATANQGSEATYESGFVIDKFPISRPNLTFSTLTVSNMSPEDSSIYLCSVFDRGHGYTFGSGTRLTVV.

The chain is built from TRBV19 and TRBJ1-2, with D possibly TRBD1 on 5 matching bases. CDR1 and CDR2 from the germline V gene are LNHDA and SQIVND (reference sequence). The CDR3 is made up of 15 amino acids. The V gene lost 4 bases and the J gene lost 0 bases, with 12 bases spanning the gap. The CDR3 protein is CASSTQPRANYGYTF. The CDR3 DNA reads TGTGCCAGTAGTACCCAACCCAGGGCTAACTATGGCTACACCTTC.

The rearrangement uses TRBV6-1 and TRBJ1-5; 8 bases agree with TRBD1. CDR1 MNHNS and CDR2 SASEGT come from the germline V gene. The V and J ends lost 2 bases and 0 bases, in that order; junction bases with no gene match: 9. This CDR3 has 18 residues. CDR3 region: CASSELWTGINSNQPQHF. The CDR3 region has the DNA TGTGCCAGCAGTGAACTTTGGACAGGGATTAATAGCAATCAGCCCCAGCATTTT.

The J gene is TRBJ2-2, the V gene TRBV18; 7 nucleotides match TRBD1. The trim removed 3 bases at V and 4 bases at J, leaving 5 bases unmatched. Germline V lookup: CDR1 KGHSH, CDR2 LQKENI. The CDR3 is 15 residues long. The DNA of the CDR3 is TGTGCCAGCTCACCCTCACAGGGGACCACCGGGGAGCTGTTTTTT. It codes for CASSPSQGTTGELFF.

The V and J genes are TRBV25-1 and TRBJ2-1, with TRBD1 identical over 7 bases. The CDR3 runs 11 residues. V dropped 4 bases and J dropped 14; count of bases not matched to a gene: 5. Germline V gene data show CDR1 as MGHDK and CDR2 as SYGVNS. The CDR3: CASSGPGQKFF. Written as DNA, the CDR3 is TGTGCCAGCAGTGGGCCGGGACAGAAGTTCTTC.

The V gene is TRBV2, the J gene TRBJ2-4; D call uncertain. Deletions cut 7 bases from V and 2 bases from J, with 24 bases between. CDR1 and CDR2 from the germline V gene are SNHLY and FYNNEI. The CDR3 covers 18 residues. CDR3 nucleotides: TGTGCCAGCAAAAGACTCTTGTCGAGTGGGTCATCCAAAAACATTCAGTACTTC. It yields the protein CASKRLLSSGSSKNIQYF.

V gene TRBV21-1 combines with J gene TRBJ2-3; TRBD2, the table's D call, lacks a check against the DNA. TRBV21-1 counts as a pseudogene. This CDR3 has 17 amino acids. CDR3 coding DNA: TGTGCCAGCAGCAAACCCCTAGCGGGGGGGCGCACAGATACGCAGTATTTT. Translation gives CASSKPLAGGRTDTQYF.

The chain recombines TRBV29-1 with TRBJ2-4; D is possibly TRBD2 (7 bases). Germline assignment: CDR1 SQVTM and CDR2 ANQGSEA. V lost 7 bases, J lost 8 bases, and 18 bases lay in between. The CDR3 has 13 residues. CDR3 in DNA: TGCAGCGCAAACGGGGGGCCGGGGGACATTCAGTACTTC. Translated: CSANGGPGDIQYF.

The chain is built from TRBV9 and TRBJ1-6; no clear D gene. Germline CDR1 is SGDLS and CDR2 is YYNGEE. This CDR3 is 13 amino acids long. V dropped 4 bases and J dropped 8 bases, with 10 bases sitting between them. As DNA, the CDR3 is TGTGCCAGCAGCCCTTTTCGAGATTCACCCCTCCACTTT. It yields the protein CASSPFRDSPLHF.

The table lists this clone with a count of one. J is TRBJ1-1 and V is TRBV18; D possibly corresponds to TRBD1 (5 bases). Trimming pared 0 bases from V and 2 bases from J, leaving 13 bases between. The CDR3 extends over 16 amino acids. Germline V gene lookup returns CDR1 KGHSH and CDR2 LQKENI. The CDR3 is CASSPPSGGFNTEAFF. DNA of the CDR3: TGTGCCAGCTCACCACCGTCGGGGGGTTTTAACACTGAAGCTTTCTTT.

The chain combines TRBV7-2 with TRBJ2-7; 12 bases align to TRBD2. The germline V gene encodes CDR1 SGHTA and CDR2 FQGNSA. Losses at the gene ends were 1 base for V and 6 bases for J; bases not matched to a gene: 4. CDR3 length: 15 residues. The CDR3 region has the DNA TGTGCCAGCAGCTTAGGTCTAGCGGGGGGGAGCGAGCAGTACTTC. Translated, it gives CASSLGLAGGSEQYF.

The V gene is TRBV29-1, the J gene TRBJ2-2; tentative D call: TRBD1 (7 bases). V dropped 2 bases and J dropped 3 bases, with 13 bases sitting between them. The germline CDR1 and CDR2 sequences are SQVTM and ANQGSEA. The CDR3 is made up of 15 amino acids. The CDR3: CSVETGRGDTGELFF. The CDR3 bases are TGCAGCGTTGAAACAGGCAGGGGGGACACCGGGGAGCTGTTTTTT.

The J gene is TRBJ2-1, the V gene TRBV5-4; possibly TRBD2 for D (6 bases). This CDR3 spans 16 amino acids. Between the trimmed V and J ends, which lost 4 bases and 1 base, there was a span of 15 bases. Germline CDR1 SGHNT, CDR2 YYREEE (reference sequence). The CDR3 DNA sequence: TGTGCCAGCAGCCAAGATTGGGACTCTTCCTACAATGAGCAGTTCTTC. Its protein is CASSQDWDSSYNEQFF.

The CDR3 DNA is TGTGCCAGCAGCCCTACGCAGGGGGCGGGCACTGAAGCTTTCTTT. It is translated as CASSPTQGAGTEAFF. The gene calls are TRBV9 and TRBJ1-1; 8 positions agree with TRBD1. J was trimmed by 4 bases and V by 4 bases; bases with no gene match: 9. This CDR3 region has 15 residues. Germline V lookup: CDR1 SGDLS, CDR2 YYNGEE.

V is TRBV6-5 and J is TRBJ1-2; the D gene is possibly TRBD1 (6 bases). Trimming took off 4 bases at V and 0 bases at J, with 12 bases between the two ends. The CDR3 totals 15 residues. Germline V lookup: CDR1 MNHEY, CDR2 SVGAGI. The CDR3 loop is CASSSQGGANYGYTF. The DNA of the CDR3 is TGTGCCAGCAGTTCCCAAGGGGGAGCTAACTATGGCTACACCTTC.

The chain is built from TRBV19 and TRBJ2-7; D call uncertain. The CDR3 loop spans 14 amino acids. The germline gives CDR1 LNHDA, CDR2 SQIVND (reference sequence). V shed 6 bases and J shed 0 bases, with 12 bases lying between them. The CDR3 nucleotides are TGTGCCAGTAGAGGTACAGATAGCTCCTACGAGCAGTACTTC. This translates into CASRGTDSSYEQYF.

A single count supports this clone. The V gene is TRBV9, the J gene TRBJ1-6; D remains ambiguous. Germline CDR1 and CDR2: SGDLS and YYNGEE. V gave up 0 bases and J gave up 7 bases, with 8 bases separating them. The length of the CDR3 is 14 residues. The CDR3 region has the DNA TGTGCCAGCAGCGTAGATCCGGGAAATTCACCCCTCCACTTT. Residues: CASSVDPGNSPLHF.

This clone came up once. The gene calls are TRBV5-1 and TRBJ2-1; D perhaps matches TRBD2 (5 bases). This CDR3 has 15 residues. The V end was cut by 0 bases, the J end by 4 bases, with 11 bases between. The germline V gene has CDR1 SGHRS and CDR2 YFSETQ. The CDR3 spells CASSLAEGEYNEQFF. The CDR3 nucleotides are TGCGCCAGCAGCTTGGCCGAGGGTGAGTACAATGAGCAGTTCTTC.